This TCR beta chain was identified in a study of T cell responses to AZD1222 COVID-19 vaccine. Here immunoSEQ multiplex PCR was the method, and the copy in TCRdb shows in-frame clones only, minus some. This sample has about 110,000 clones, with nearly 90% found just once. Trimming cost V 0 bases and J 5 bases, with 10 bases left between them. The CDR3 runs to 14 residues. Germline-derived CDR1 and CDR2 are MGHRA and YSYEKL. This rearrangement joins TRBV4-1 to TRBJ1-1; no reliable D call. The sample consisted of peripheral blood, taken 28 days after the second AZD1222 dose. This receptor was taken from an adult who received the AZD1222 COVID-19 vaccine. CDR3 in DNA: TGCGCCAGCAGCCAAGATTCCCGGGTGACTGAAGCTTTCTTT. It encodes CASSQDSRVTEAFF.